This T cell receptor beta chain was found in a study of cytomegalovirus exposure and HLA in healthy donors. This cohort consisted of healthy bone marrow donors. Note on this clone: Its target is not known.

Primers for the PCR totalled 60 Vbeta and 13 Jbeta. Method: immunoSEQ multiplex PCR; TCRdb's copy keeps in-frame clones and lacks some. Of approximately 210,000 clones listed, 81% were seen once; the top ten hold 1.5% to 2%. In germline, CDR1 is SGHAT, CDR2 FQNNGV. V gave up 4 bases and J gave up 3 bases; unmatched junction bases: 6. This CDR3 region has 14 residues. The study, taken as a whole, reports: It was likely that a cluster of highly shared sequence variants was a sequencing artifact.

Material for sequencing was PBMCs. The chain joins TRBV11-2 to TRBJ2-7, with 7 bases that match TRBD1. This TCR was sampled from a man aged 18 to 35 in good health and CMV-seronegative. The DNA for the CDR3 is TGTGCCAGCAGCTCAACACAGGGGTTCTACGAGCAGTACTTC. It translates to CASSSTQGFYEQYF.